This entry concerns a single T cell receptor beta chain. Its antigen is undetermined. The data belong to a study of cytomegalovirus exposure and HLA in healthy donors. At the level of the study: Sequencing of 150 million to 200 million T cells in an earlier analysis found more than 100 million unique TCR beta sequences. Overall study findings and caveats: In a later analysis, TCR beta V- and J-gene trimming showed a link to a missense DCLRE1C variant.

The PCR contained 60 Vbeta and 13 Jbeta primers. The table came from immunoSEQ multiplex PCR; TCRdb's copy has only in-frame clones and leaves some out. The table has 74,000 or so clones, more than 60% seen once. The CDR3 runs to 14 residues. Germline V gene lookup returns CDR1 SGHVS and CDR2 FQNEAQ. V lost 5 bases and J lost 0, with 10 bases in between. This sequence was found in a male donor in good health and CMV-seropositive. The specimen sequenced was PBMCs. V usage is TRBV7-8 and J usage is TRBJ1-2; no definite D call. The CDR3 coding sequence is TGTGCCAGCAGCGGGGAGTCAGCTAACTATGGCTACACCTTC. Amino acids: CASSGESANYGYTF.